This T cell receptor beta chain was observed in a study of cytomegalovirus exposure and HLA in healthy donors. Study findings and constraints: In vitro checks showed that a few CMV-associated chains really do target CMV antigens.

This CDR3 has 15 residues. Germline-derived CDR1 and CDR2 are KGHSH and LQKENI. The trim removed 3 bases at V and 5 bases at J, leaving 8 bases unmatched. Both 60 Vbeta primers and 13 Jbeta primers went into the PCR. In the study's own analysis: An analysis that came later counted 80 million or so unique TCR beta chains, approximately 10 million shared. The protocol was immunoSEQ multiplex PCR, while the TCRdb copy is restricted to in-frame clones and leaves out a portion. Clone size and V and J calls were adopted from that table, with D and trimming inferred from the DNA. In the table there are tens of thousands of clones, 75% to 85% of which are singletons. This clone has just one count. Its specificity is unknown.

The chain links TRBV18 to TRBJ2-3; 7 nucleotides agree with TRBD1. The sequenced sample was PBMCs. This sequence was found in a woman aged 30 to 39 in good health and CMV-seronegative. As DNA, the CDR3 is TGTGCCAGCTCACCCCAAGGGGGCATTGGAGATACGCAGTATTTT. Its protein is CASSPQGGIGDTQYF.